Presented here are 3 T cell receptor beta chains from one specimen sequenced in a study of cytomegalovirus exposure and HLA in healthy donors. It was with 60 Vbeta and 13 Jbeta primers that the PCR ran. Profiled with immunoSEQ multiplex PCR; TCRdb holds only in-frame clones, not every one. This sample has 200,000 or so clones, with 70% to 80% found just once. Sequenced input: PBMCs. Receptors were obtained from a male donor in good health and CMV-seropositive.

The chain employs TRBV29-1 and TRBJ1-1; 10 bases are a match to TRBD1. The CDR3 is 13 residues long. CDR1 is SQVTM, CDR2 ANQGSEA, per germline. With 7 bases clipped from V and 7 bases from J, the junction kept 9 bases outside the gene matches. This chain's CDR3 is CSGDRGLGYEAFF. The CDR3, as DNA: TGCAGCGGTGACAGGGGGCTTGGGTATGAAGCTTTCTTT.

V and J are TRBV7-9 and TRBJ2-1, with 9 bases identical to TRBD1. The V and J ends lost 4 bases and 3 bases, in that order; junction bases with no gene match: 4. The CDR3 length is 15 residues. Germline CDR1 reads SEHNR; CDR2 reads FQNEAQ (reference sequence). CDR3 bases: TGTGCCAGCAGCTCCCAGGGACAGGGCTACAATGAGCAGTTCTTC. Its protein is CASSSQGQGYNEQFF.

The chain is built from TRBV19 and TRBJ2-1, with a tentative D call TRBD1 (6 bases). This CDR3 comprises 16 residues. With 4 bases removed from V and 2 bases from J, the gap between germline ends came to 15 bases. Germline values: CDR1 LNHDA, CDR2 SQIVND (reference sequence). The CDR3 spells CASSTLQGQPYNEQFF. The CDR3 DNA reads TGTGCCAGTAGTACTCTACAGGGCCAACCCTACAATGAGCAGTTCTTC.